This T cell receptor (beta chain) was identified during a study of CD8 T cells in Susac syndrome. The germline gives CDR1 MDHEN, CDR2 SYDVKM. The CDR3 is 13 amino acids. The V gene end was trimmed by 2 bases and the J gene end by 9 bases; junction bases not matched to a gene: 2. Both CD4+ and CD8+ T cells were negatively isolated, and TEMRA cells underwent FACS enrichment. RNA in amounts of about 0.5 to 1 ug was reverse transcribed with random hexamers. MiXCR was run by TCRdb on the immunoSEQ multiplex PCR reads, yielding one entry per CDR3 protein. Of about 80,000 distinct CDR3 sequences in the sample, about 91% were seen once.

The J gene is TRBJ2-1, the V gene TRBV28, with 9 nucleotides matching TRBD2. The clonotype was recovered from a human donor with multiple sclerosis. Sequenced: CD8+ T cells from PBMCs. This CDR3 is CASSLGTSSEQFF. Here the CDR3 DNA reads TGTGCCAGCAGTTTAGGGACTAGCAGTGAGCAGTTCTTC.